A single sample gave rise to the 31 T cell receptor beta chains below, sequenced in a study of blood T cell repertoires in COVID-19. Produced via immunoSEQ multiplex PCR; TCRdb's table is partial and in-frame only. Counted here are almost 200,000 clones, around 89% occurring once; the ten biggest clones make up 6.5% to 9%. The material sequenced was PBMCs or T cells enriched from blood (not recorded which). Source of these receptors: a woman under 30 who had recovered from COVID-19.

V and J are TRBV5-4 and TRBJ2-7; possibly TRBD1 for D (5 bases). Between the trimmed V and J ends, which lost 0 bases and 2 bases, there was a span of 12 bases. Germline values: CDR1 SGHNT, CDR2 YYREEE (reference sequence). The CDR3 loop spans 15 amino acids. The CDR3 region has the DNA TGTGCCAGCAGCTTGGAACAGGCGACCCCCTACGAGCAGTACTTC. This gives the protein CASSLEQATPYEQYF.

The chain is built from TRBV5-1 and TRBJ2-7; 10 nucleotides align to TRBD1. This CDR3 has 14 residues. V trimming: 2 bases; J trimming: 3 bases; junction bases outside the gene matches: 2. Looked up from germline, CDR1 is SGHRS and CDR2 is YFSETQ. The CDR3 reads CASSFGTGDYEQYF. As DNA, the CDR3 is TGCGCCAGCAGCTTCGGGACAGGGGACTACGAGCAGTACTTC.

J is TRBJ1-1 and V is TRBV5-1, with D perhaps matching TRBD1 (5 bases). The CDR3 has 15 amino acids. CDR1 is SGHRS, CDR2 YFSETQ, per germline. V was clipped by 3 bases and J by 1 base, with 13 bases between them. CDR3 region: CASSYYDRPNTEAFF. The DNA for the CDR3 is TGCGCCAGCAGCTATTACGACAGACCGAACACTGAAGCTTTCTTT.

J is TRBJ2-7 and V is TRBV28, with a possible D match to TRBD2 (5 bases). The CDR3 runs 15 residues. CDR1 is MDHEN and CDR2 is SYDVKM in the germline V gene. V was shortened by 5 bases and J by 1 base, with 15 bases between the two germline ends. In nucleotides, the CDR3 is TGTGCCAGCAGTCCGGACTTTTTGCTATCCTACGAGCAGTACTTC. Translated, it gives CASSPDFLLSYEQYF.

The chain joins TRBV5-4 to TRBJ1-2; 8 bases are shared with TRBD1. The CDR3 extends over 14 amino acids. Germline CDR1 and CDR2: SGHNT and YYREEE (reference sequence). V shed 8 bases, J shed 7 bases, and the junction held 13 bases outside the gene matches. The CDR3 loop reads CASRPGQETLGYTF. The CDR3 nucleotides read TGTGCCAGTCGTCCGGGACAGGAGACTCTTGGCTACACCTTC.

CDR3 region: CASSLSLRDSYNEQFF. As DNA, the CDR3 is TGTGCCAGCAGTTTGTCCCTCCGGGACAGCTACAATGAGCAGTTCTTC. The chain couples TRBV27 to TRBJ2-1; 7 bases fit TRBD1. The junction had 8 bases not matched to a gene; V was cut back by 3 bases and J by 3 bases. The CDR3 is 16 residues long. The germline V gene encodes CDR1 MNHEY and CDR2 SMNVEV (reference sequence).

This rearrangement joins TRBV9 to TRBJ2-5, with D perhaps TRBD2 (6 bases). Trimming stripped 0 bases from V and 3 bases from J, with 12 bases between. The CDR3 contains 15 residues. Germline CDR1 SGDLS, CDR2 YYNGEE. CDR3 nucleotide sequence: TGTGCCAGCAGCGTAGGTGGAGGGGCAAAAGAGACCCAGTACTTC. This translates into CASSVGGGAKETQYF.

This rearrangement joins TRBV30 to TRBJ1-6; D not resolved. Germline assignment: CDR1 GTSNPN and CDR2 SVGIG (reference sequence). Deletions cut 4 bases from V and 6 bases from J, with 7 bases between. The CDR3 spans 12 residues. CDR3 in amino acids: CAWMGVNSPLHF. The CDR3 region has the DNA TGTGCCTGGATGGGCGTTAATTCACCCCTCCACTTT.

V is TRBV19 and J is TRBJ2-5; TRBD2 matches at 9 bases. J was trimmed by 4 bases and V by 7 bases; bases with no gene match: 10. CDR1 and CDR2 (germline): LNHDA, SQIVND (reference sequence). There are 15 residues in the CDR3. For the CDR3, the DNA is TGTGCCAGTACTCTGAGCGGGGGGTTGGGAGAGACCCAGTACTTC. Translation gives CASTLSGGLGETQYF.

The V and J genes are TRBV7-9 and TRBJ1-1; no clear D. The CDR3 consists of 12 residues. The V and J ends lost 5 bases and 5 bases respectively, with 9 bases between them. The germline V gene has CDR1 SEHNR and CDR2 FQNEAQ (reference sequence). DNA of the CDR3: TGTGCCAGCAGCATATGGGAGACTGAAGCTTTCTTT. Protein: CASSIWETEAFF.

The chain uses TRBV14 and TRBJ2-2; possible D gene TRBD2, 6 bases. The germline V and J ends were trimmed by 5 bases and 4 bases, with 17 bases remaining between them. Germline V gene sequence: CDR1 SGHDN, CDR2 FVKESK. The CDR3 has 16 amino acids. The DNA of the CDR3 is TGTGCCAGCAGCAGAAGCTCGGGACTCCTCACCGGGGAGCTGTTTTTT. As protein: CASSRSSGLLTGELFF. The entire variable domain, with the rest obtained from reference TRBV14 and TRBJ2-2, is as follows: EAGVTQFPSHSVIEKGQTVTLRCDPISGHDNLYWYRRVMGKEIKFLLHFVKESKQDESGMPNNRFLAERTGGTYSTLKVQPAELEDSGVYFCASSRSSGLLTGELFFGEGSRLTVL.

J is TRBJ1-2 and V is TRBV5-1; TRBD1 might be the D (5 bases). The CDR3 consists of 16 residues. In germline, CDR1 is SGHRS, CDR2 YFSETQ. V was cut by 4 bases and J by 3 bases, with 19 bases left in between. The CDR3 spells CASSPDPQGPYYGYTF. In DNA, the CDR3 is TGCGCCAGCAGCCCGGACCCGCAGGGTCCTTACTATGGCTACACCTTC. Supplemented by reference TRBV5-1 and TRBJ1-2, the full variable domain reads KAGVTQTPRYLIKTRGQQVTLSCSPISGHRSVSWYQQTPGQGLQFLFEYFSETQRNKGNFPGRFSGRQFSNSRSEMNVSTLELGDSALYLCASSPDPQGPYYGYTFGSGTRLTVV.

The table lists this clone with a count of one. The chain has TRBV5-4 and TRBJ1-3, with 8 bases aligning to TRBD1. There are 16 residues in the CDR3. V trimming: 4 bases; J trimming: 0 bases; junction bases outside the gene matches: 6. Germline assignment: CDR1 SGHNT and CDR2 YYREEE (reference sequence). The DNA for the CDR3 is TGTGCCAGCAGCAACCGACAGGGGAGCTCTGGAAACACCATATATTTT. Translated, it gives CASSNRQGSSGNTIYF.

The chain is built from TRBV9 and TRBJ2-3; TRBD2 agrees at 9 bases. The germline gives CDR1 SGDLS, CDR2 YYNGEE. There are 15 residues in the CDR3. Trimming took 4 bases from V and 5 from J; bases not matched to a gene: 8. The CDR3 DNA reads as TGTGCCAGCAGCCCGAGCGTTAGCGGGGGAGATACGCAGTATTTT. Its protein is CASSPSVSGGDTQYF.

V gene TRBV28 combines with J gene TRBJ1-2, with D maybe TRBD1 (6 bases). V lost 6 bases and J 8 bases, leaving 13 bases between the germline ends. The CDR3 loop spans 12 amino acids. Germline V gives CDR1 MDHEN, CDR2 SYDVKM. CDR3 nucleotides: TGTGCCAGCAGCAGTAACAGGGAGGGCTACACCTTC. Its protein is CASSSNREGYTF.

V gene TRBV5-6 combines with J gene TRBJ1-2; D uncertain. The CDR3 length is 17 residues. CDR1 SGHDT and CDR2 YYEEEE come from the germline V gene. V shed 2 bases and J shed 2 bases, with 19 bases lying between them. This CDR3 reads CASSLKPGNLRNYGYTF. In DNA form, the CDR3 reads TGTGCCAGCAGCTTAAAACCCGGGAACCTTCGCAACTATGGCTACACCTTC.

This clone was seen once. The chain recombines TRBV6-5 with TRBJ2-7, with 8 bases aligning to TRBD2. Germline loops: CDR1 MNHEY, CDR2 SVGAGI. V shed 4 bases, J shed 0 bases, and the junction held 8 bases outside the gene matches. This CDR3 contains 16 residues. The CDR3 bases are TGTGCCAGCAGTTTCAGCGGGGGCCGCAGCTCCTACGAGCAGTACTTC. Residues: CASSFSGGRSSYEQYF.

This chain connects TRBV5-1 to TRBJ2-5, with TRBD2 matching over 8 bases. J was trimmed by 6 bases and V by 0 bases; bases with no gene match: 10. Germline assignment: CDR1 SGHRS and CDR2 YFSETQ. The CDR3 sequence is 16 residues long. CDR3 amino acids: CASSLDQGLGVKTQYF. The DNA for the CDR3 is TGCGCCAGCAGCTTGGATCAGGGACTAGGTGTGAAGACCCAGTACTTC. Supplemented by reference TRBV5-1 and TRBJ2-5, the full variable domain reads KAGVTQTPRYLIKTRGQQVTLSCSPISGHRSVSWYQQTPGQGLQFLFEYFSETQRNKGNFPGRFSGRQFSNSRSEMNVSTLELGDSALYLCASSLDQGLGVKTQYFGPGTRLLVL.

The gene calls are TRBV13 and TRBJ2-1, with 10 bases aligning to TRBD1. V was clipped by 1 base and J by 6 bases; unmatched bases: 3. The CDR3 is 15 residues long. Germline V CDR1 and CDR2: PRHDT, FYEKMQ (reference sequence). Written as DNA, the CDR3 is TGTGCCAGCAGCTTAGTGGGGACAGGGGTCAATGAGCAGTTCTTC. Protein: CASSLVGTGVNEQFF.

CDR3 loop: CASSDRGGEQYF. As DNA, the CDR3 is TGTGCCAGTAGCGACAGGGGGGGGGAGCAGTACTTC. V usage is TRBV11-3 and J usage is TRBJ2-7, with TRBD1 matching over 9 bases. The CDR3 runs 12 residues. Germline trimming cut 9 bases from V and 7 bases from J; bases unmatched to any gene: 7. The V gene's germline CDR1 is SGHNT and CDR2 YENEEA.

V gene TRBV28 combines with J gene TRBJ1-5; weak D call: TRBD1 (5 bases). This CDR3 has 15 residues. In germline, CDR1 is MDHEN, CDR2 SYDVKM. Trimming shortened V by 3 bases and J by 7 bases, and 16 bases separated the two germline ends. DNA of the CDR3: TGTGCCAGCAGTTTTGGTGGCCAGGGCGAGCAGCCCCAGCATTTT. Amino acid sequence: CASSFGGQGEQPQHF.

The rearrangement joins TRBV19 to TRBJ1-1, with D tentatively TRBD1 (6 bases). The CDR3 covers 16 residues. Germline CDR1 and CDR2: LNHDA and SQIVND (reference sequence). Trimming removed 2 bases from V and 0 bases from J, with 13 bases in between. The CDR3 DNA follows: TGTGCCAGTAGTATATGGGGGCGGCAATTGAACACTGAAGCTTTCTTT. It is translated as CASSIWGRQLNTEAFF.

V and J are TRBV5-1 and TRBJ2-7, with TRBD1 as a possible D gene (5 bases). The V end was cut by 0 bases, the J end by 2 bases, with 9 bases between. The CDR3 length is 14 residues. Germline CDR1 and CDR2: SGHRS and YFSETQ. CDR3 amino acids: CASSLAVGAYEQYF. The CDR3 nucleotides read TGCGCCAGCAGCTTGGCCGTAGGGGCCTACGAGCAGTACTTC.

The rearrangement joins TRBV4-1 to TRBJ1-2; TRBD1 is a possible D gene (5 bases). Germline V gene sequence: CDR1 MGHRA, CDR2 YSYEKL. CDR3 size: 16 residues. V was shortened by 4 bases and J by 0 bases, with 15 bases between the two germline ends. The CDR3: CASSPPGGGTNYGYTF. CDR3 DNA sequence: TGCGCCAGCAGCCCCCCGGGGGGAGGTACTAACTATGGCTACACCTTC.

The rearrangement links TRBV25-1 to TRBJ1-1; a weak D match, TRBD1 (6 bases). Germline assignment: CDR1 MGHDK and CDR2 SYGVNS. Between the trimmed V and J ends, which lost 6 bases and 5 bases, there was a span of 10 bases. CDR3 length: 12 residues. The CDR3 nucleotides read TGTGCCAGCAGATTAGGGGGTACTGAAGCTTTCTTT. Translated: CASRLGGTEAFF.

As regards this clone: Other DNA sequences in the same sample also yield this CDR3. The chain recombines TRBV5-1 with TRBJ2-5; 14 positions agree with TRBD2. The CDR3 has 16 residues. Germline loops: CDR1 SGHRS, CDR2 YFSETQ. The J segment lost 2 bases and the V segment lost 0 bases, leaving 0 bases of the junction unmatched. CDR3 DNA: TGCGCCAGCAGCTTGGGACTAGCGGGGGGGCAAGAGACCCAGTACTTC. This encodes CASSLGLAGGQETQYF.

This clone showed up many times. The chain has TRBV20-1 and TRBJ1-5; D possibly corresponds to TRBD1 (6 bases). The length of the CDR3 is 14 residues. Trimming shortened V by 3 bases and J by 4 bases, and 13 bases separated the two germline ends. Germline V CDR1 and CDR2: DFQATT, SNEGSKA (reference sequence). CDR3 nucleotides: TGCAGTGCTAGTCTGGGGGCAGGTAATCAGCCCCAGCATTTT. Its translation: CSASLGAGNQPQHF.

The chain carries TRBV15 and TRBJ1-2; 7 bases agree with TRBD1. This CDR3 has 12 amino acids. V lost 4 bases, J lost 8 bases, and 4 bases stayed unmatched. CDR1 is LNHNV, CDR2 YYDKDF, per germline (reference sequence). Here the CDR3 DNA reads TGTGCCACCAGCATCGACAGGGAGGGCTACACCTTC. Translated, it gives CATSIDREGYTF.

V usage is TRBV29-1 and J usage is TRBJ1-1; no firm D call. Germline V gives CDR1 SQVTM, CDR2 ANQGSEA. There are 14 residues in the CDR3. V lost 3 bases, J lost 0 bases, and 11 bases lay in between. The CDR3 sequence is CSVDRAGMNTEAFF. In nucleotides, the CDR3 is TGCAGCGTTGATCGGGCGGGGATGAACACTGAAGCTTTCTTT.

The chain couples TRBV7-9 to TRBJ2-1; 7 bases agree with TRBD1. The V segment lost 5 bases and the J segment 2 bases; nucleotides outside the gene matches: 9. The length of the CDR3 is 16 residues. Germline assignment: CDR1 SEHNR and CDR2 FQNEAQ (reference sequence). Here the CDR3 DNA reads TGTGCCAGCAGCGGGACAGCCCAGAAGACCTACAATGAGCAGTTCTTC. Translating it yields CASSGTAQKTYNEQFF.

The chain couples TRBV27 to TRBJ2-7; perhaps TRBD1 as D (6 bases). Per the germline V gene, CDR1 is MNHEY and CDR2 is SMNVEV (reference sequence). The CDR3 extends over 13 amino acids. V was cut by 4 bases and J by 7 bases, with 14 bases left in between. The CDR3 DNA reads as TGTGCCAGCAGTTCCGCTACAGGGTCGGAGCAGTACTTC. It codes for CASSSATGSEQYF.